This paragraph covers one TCR beta chain sequence. No cognate antigen has been identified for it. No per-base quality is available; no much larger clone lies one base away. TCRbeta CDR3 regions were amplified from genomic DNA using the immunoSEQ Assay, a bias-controlled multiplex PCR. In the original analysis: The number of nucleated cells in each sample was estimated from the amplification of reference gene primers within the assay. To quantify the absolute abundance of each unique TCRbeta CDR3 rearrangement, sequence reads were collapsed and filtered. For each sample, productive Simpson clonality was calculated by taking the square root of Simpson's diversity index across productive rearrangements. TCRdb obtained this table from immuneACCESS and retained in-frame rearrangements with V and J assigned. These tables miss some clones; where compared with another copy, unresolved V genes account for less than half of the shortfall, and the remainder is unexplained. The DNA gave D and trimming, while V, J and clone size come from that table. The sample table contains about 73,000 clones; only one count was recorded for nearly 90% of them. The ten largest clones take up approximately 10% of the sample.

This sample is part of a study of blood T cell repertoires in COVID-19 (dated by TCRdb to about 2020). The study in broad terms: The collaborator samples originated in the United States, Italy and Spain and spanned the acute and convalescent phases of COVID-19. The prospective study material was composed of cDNA or gDNA derived from T cells, B-cell-depleted T cells, or PBMCs. Subjects who had been exposed to COVID-19, were actively infected with it, or had recovered from it provided the deeply sampled blood TCRbeta repertoires that made up the dataset. A freely available public database, intended as a resource for researchers studying the immune response to SARS-CoV-2, is where the repertoires were released. Samples were obtained from the ongoing ImmuneRACE study (first 160 participants) and from 950 to 1,500 subjects provided by 6 global collaborators. The sample metadata nearly always contained a de-identified subject ID, COVID-19 status, age in years and sex. Where available, HLA class I and class II types were taken from metadata supplied by the sample provider and were not determined by assay-based typing. The paper's findings and limits, for the study overall: The quantity of clinical and demographic metadata differed by source and by participant and was supplied without curation.

Each collaborating institution followed its own protocols to collect whole blood in K2EDTA tubes. Collaborator samples were shipped for TCRbeta analysis as frozen whole blood, isolated PBMCs, or DNA extracted from either sample type. Sample: peripheral blood. The clonotype originates from a man older than 75 with acute or convalescent COVID-19.

This receptor carries the CDR3 CSVEDSYEQYF. The nucleotides read TGCAGCGTAGAGGACAGTTACGAGCAGTACTTC. This chain is built from TRBV29-1 and TRBJ2-7; the D segment could be TRBD1, given 6 matching bases. As encoded in the germline V gene, CDR1 is SQVTM while CDR2 is ANQGSEA. CDR3 length: 11 amino acids, cysteine to phenylalanine. The CDR3 DNA has 33 bases and is translated from base 1. Relative to germline, V is 6 bases shorter and J is 4 bases shorter, with 10 bases between their ends.